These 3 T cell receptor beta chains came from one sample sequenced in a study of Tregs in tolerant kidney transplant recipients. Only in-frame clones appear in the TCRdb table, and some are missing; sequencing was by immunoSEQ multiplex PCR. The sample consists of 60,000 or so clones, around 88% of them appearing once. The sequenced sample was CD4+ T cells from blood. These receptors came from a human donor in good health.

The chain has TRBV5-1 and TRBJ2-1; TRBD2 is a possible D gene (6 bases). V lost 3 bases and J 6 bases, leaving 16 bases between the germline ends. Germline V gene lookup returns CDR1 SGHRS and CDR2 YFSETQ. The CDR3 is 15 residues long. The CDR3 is CASSYSGGSPNEQFF. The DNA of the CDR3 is TGCGCCAGCAGCTATTCTGGGGGGAGCCCCAATGAGCAGTTCTTC.

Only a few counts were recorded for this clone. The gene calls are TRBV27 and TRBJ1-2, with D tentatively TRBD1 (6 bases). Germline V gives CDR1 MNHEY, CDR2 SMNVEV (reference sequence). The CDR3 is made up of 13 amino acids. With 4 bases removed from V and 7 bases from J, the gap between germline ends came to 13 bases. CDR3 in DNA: TGTGCCAGCAGTTGGAGCGGAGGGGGTGGCTACACCTTC. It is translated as CASSWSGGGGYTF.

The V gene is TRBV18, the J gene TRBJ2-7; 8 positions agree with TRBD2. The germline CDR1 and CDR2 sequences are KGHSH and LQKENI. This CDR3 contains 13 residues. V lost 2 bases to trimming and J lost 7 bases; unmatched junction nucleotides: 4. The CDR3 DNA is TGTGCCAGCTCACCATCCGGCGGGGGGGAGCAGTACTTC. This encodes CASSPSGGGEQYF.